The text below deals with one T cell receptor beta chain. Its target is unknown. Donors included only healthy HIV-negative adults lacking recent acute infections or vaccinations. All the donors were Caucasian adults who lived in Nashville, Tennessee. This specimen comes from a study of shared clonotypes between healthy human individuals. Whole-study context: Each donor's CD4 naive and CD4 memory cells filled three plates apiece, CD8 naive two, and CD8 memory one. Study-level findings and limits: Enrolling few donors narrowed the genetic and exposure-history diversity that was represented.

Generated by immunoSEQ multiplex PCR, the TCRdb table keeps only in-frame clones and is missing some. The data contain millions of clones, 85% to 95% of them singletons. This CDR3 has 14 residues. The V gene lost 2 bases and the J gene lost 4 bases, with 12 bases spanning the gap. The germline gives CDR1 SGHDT, CDR2 YYEEEE. The sample consisted of naive CD4+ T cells sorted from blood. As to subset: CD45RA+ positively selected. The receptor's source is a man aged 18-30 years in good health. The rearrangement links TRBV5-6 to TRBJ2-5; D is unclear. The CDR3 nucleotides are TGTGCCAGCAGCTTTACTGGGGTCGGAGAGACCCAGTACTTC. Encoded protein: CASSFTGVGETQYF.